This TCR beta chain was identified in a study of OX40 agonist ivuxolimab in advanced cancers. Whole-study results and caveats: Relative to CD4+, CD8+ T cells held more expanded clones on average.

Turning to this clone: What it binds is not known.

V gave up 3 bases and J gave up 8 bases; unmatched junction bases: 2. The CDR3 is 14 residues long. Germline CDR1 is SGHNT and CDR2 is YENEEA. Profiled with immunoSEQ multiplex PCR; TCRdb holds only in-frame clones, not every one. The table has approximately 91,000 clones, about 87% seen once. The sequence was obtained from an adult with an advanced solid tumor such as melanoma, head and neck, liver or kidney cancer. The chain links TRBV11-3 to TRBJ1-6, with 9 bases fitting TRBD1. The sample consisted of CD4+ or CD8+ T cells sorted from blood, taken in a trial of the OX40 agonist ivuxolimab. Here the CDR3 DNA reads TGTGCCAGCAGCTTCGGACAGGGGTATTCACCCCTCCACTTT. Protein sequence: CASSFGQGYSPLHF.